The table lists the clone carrying this T cell receptor beta chain with a few counts. Its specificity is unknown. This sample stems from a study of OX40 agonist ivuxolimab in advanced cancers. Study details: Each patient was given ivuxolimab into a vein every 2 weeks, at 0.01 to 10 mg/kg. Study observations and caveats: In the 0.1 to 3.0 mg/kg range, CD4+ and CD8+ blood T cells had expanded clonally by week 6.

The CDR3 has 15 amino acids. Germline V lookup: CDR1 MGHRA, CDR2 YSYEKL. The V gene lost 4 bases and the J gene lost 1 base, with 13 bases spanning the gap. Sequencing used immunoSEQ multiplex PCR; TCRdb keeps in-frame clones, though not all of them. The sample contains over 70,000 clones, 80% to 90% of which appear only once. This material consisted of CD4+ or CD8+ T cells sorted from blood, taken in a trial of the OX40 agonist ivuxolimab. The source is an adult with an advanced solid tumor such as melanoma, head and neck, liver or kidney cancer. This rearrangement joins TRBV4-1 to TRBJ1-1; the D is unclear. The chain's CDR3 is CASSPSEVENTEAFF. The CDR3 bases are TGCGCCAGCAGCCCATCGGAGGTCGAGAACACTGAAGCTTTCTTT.